The sequence of this TCR beta chain was determined in a study of T-cell reconstitution after alpha-beta-depleted transplantation in children. Findings of the study overall: Surviving recipient cells, namely T cells and thymic progenitors, were the source of high day-60 TCRbeta diversity in some patients. The authors attributed T-cell counts and diversity one year after transplant mostly to newly produced T cells. Reportedly, roughly two months post-transplant, alpha-beta T cells arose from several hundred expanded graft clones.

Preparation of the TCRbeta library was carried out with unique molecular identifiers. TCRdb re-derived calls from the PCR reads in MiXCR, one entry per CDR3 protein. The data hold 120,000 to 150,000 distinct CDR3 sequences, with roughly 8.8% observed a single time. This clonotype has a count of ten or more. The antigen remains undetermined. The sequence came from a female patient aged 2-15 years who had a stem cell transplant for congenital amegakaryocytic thrombocytopenia, so the T cells may come from the graft donor. The sequencing used PBMCs, mostly from graft donor cells, collected 180 days after TCRalphabeta/CD19-depleted stem cell transplant.

The CDR3 DNA follows: TGCAGTGCGCCGCAGGATTCCTCAGAGACCCAGTACTTC. Translation gives CSAPQDSSETQYF. The chain carries TRBV20-1 and TRBJ2-5; no clear D. V shed 6 bases and J shed 4 bases, with 15 bases lying between them. This CDR3 spans 13 amino acids. The germline CDR1 and CDR2 sequences are DFQATT and SNEGSKA (reference sequence).